This T cell receptor beta chain was observed in a study of Graves' ophthalmopathy and Graves' hyperthyroidism. Many counts were recorded for this clonotype. Its antigen is not identified. The CDR3 is 14 residues long. Germline-derived CDR1 and CDR2 are SGHRS and YFSETQ. Trimming removed 1 base from V and 10 bases from J, with 17 bases in between. Beta-chain TCR CDR3 regions were amplified from RNA transcripts. Second-round multiplex PCR followed a first-round RT-PCR using HTBI primers. TCRdb used MiXCR to reprocess the multiplex PCR reads, holding one entry per CDR3 protein. The repertoire includes more than 550,000 distinct CDR3 sequences, about two fifths of them detected once, and about 3.3% sits in the top ten. Study outcomes and limitations: Most thyroid-expanded clonotypes exceeding 0.001 frequency were also found in blood.

Material: peripheral blood. The origin of this receptor is an adult man with Graves' ophthalmopathy. The rearrangement joins TRBV5-1 to TRBJ1-2; tentative D call: TRBD1 (5 bases). The CDR3 DNA reads as TGCGCCAGCAGCTTGCGGCAGGGCACCCTGGACTACACCTTC. This encodes CASSLRQGTLDYTF. Filled out from reference TRBV5-1 and TRBJ1-2, the complete variable domain reads KAGVTQTPRYLIKTRGQQVTLSCSPISGHRSVSWYQQTPGQGLQFLFEYFSETQRNKGNFPGRFSGRQFSNSRSEMNVSTLELGDSALYLCASSLRQGTLDYTFGSGTRLTVV.